The 13 T cell receptor beta chains given below trace back to one sample, sequenced in a study of shared clonotypes between healthy human individuals. Produced via immunoSEQ multiplex PCR; TCRdb's table is partial and in-frame only. The sample holds roughly 2.5 million clones; around 94% are singletons and the top ten take around 0.15%. The sequenced sample consisted of naive CD4+ T cells sorted from blood. Subset given: CD45RA+ positively selected. These receptors all come from a man aged 18 to 29 in good health.

The chain employs TRBV6-5 and TRBJ2-6; D is undetermined. Germline V gene lookup returns CDR1 MNHEY and CDR2 SVGAGI. V lost 2 bases and J lost 0, with 8 bases in between. This CDR3 has 16 amino acids. CDR3 DNA sequence: TGTGCCAGCAGTTACGAACACCCCTCTGGGGCCAACGTCCTGACTTTC. Translated, it gives CASSYEHPSGANVLTF.

This clone was counted between two and nine times. V is TRBV10-1 and J is TRBJ1-6, with D hard to call. The V gene lost 0 bases and the J gene lost 9 bases, with 6 bases spanning the gap. The V gene's germline CDR1 is WNHNN and CDR2 SYGVQD (reference sequence). The CDR3 spans 13 residues. In nucleotides, the CDR3 is TGCGCCAGCAGTGAGTCTGTCGGTTCACCCCTCCACTTT. Translated, it gives CASSESVGSPLHF.

The chain combines TRBV5-4 with TRBJ2-5; D is uncertain. Germline CDR1 is SGHNT and CDR2 is YYREEE (reference sequence). The ends were cut back, 3 bases at V and 1 base at J, with 13 bases in the middle. The CDR3 has 15 residues. The CDR3, as DNA: TGTGCCAGCAGCTCCAGACTGGGCCCCCAAGAGACCCAGTACTTC. Encoded protein: CASSSRLGPQETQYF.

The chain links TRBV4-3 to TRBJ2-1, with 11 bases fitting TRBD2. CDR1 and CDR2 (germline): LGHNA, YSLEER. CDR3 size: 16 residues. The V segment lost 4 bases and the J segment 7 bases; nucleotides outside the gene matches: 9. As DNA, the CDR3 is TGCGCCAGCAGCCGAGAAATAGCGGGAGGGCCTAATGAGCAGTTCTTC. Its protein product is CASSREIAGGPNEQFF.

The J gene is TRBJ2-3, the V gene TRBV5-1; 8 nucleotides line up with TRBD2. The V segment lost 4 bases and the J segment 6 bases; nucleotides outside the gene matches: 16. CDR1 and CDR2 (germline): SGHRS, YFSETQ. The CDR3 sequence is 17 residues long. CDR3 amino acids: CASSQIREGRSRDTQYF. CDR3 DNA sequence: TGCGCCAGCAGCCAAATCCGGGAGGGCCGTTCTAGGGATACGCAGTATTTT.

This chain joins TRBV9 and TRBJ2-1; D is tentatively TRBD1 or TRBD2 (5 bases each). This CDR3 is built from 13 residues. Germline CDR1 and CDR2: SGDLS and YYNGEE. V lost 0 bases and J 9 bases, leaving 10 bases between the germline ends. The DNA for the CDR3 is TGTGCCAGCAGCGTAGAGAGGGACCGTGAGCAGTTCTTC. It yields the protein CASSVERDREQFF.

V gene TRBV19 combines with J gene TRBJ1-5; 7 bases are a match to TRBD1. V was clipped by 9 bases and J by 4 bases; unmatched bases: 6. This CDR3 comprises 13 residues. Germline CDR1 is LNHDA and CDR2 is SQIVND (reference sequence). As DNA, the CDR3 is TGTGCCAGCGAACCGGGACAGAATCAGCCCCAGCATTTT. This encodes CASEPGQNQPQHF.

The chain employs TRBV4-1 and TRBJ2-7; perhaps TRBD2 as D (6 bases). V dropped 0 bases and J dropped 3 bases, with 15 bases sitting between them. Germline V lookup: CDR1 MGHRA, CDR2 YSYEKL. The CDR3 contains 16 residues. The CDR3 sequence: CASSQDSGGLIYEQYF. The DNA of the CDR3 is TGCGCCAGCAGCCAAGATTCCGGGGGACTCATCTACGAGCAGTACTTC.

The rearrangement uses TRBV19 and TRBJ2-7, with TRBD1 identical over 9 bases. Per the germline V gene, CDR1 is LNHDA and CDR2 is SQIVND (reference sequence). This CDR3 contains 13 residues. After removal of 4 bases from V and 3 bases from J, the junction contained 1 base not matched to a gene. The CDR3 here is CASSKTGGYEQYF. DNA of the CDR3: TGTGCCAGTAGTAAGACAGGGGGCTACGAGCAGTACTTC. Using reference TRBV19 and TRBJ2-7 for the parts outside the CDR3, the full variable domain is DGGITQSPKYLFRKEGQNVTLSCEQNLNHDAMYWYRQDPGQGLRLIYYSQIVNDFQKGDIAEGYSVSREKKESFPLTVTSAQKNPTAFYLCASSKTGGYEQYFGPGTRLTVT.

The CDR3 reads CASSATSGPYEQYF. CDR3 DNA: TGTGCCAGCAGCGCAACTAGCGGCCCCTACGAGCAGTACTTC. The J gene is TRBJ2-7, the V gene TRBV7-9, with 8 bases identical to TRBD2. The V gene end was trimmed by 5 bases and the J gene end by 2 bases; junction bases not matched to a gene: 5. This CDR3 region has 14 residues. Germline V gene data show CDR1 as SEHNR and CDR2 as FQNEAQ (reference sequence). Looking up the rest from reference TRBV7-9 and TRBJ2-7 gives the full variable domain: DTGVSQNPRHKITKRGQNVTFRCDPISEHNRLYWYRQTLGQGPEFLTYFQNEAQLEKSRLLSDRFSAERPKGSFSTLEIQRTEQGDSAMYLCASSATSGPYEQYFGPGTRLTVT.

The V call is TRBV5-1, the J call TRBJ1-5; 8 nucleotides match TRBD1. Germline V CDR1 and CDR2: SGHRS, YFSETQ. This CDR3 region has 15 residues. J was trimmed by 3 bases and V by 4 bases; bases with no gene match: 6. CDR3 bases: TGCGCCAGCAGCCAATCGACAGGGGACAATCAGCCCCAGCATTTT. As protein: CASSQSTGDNQPQHF.

The chain links TRBV6-1 to TRBJ2-3; a possible D gene is TRBD1 (5 bases). The ends were cut back, 2 bases at V and 4 bases at J, with 13 bases in the middle. The CDR3 has 15 residues. Germline V gene data show CDR1 as MNHNS and CDR2 as SASEGT. CDR3 in amino acids: CASSEQGIIPDTQYF. In nucleotides, the CDR3 is TGTGCCAGCAGTGAACAGGGTATTATACCAGATACGCAGTATTTT.

Note on this clone: Within the sample, other DNA sequences also encode this same CDR3. The V gene is TRBV2, the J gene TRBJ2-7; TRBD1 agrees at 7 bases. Looked up from germline, CDR1 is SNHLY and CDR2 is FYNNEI. J gave up 0 bases and V 6 bases, and 5 bases lay outside the gene matches. The CDR3 loop spans 14 amino acids. The CDR3 nucleotides read TGTGCCAGCAGCCGACAGGGCCTCTCCTACGAGCAGTACTTC. It encodes CASSRQGLSYEQYF.